The present entry profiles one TCR beta chain with its context. CDR3 size: 14 residues. V lost 5 bases and J 0 bases, leaving 8 bases between the germline ends. Germline V gene data show CDR1 as SGHTA and CDR2 as FQGTGA. The sample originates from a study of blood T cell repertoires in COVID-19. Study-wide background: Sites across the United States, Italy and Spain contributed samples from acute and convalescent COVID-19. Sources were T cells, B-cell-depleted T cells, or PBMCs; the material itself was cDNA or gDNA.

As processed by the authors: Nucleated cell number was recorded as an estimate derived from reference gene primer amplification. Sequencing was performed with immunoSEQ multiplex PCR; in TCRdb, only in-frame clones are kept and a portion is missing. Clonal size and the V and J genes are those of that table, whereas D and trimming came from the DNA. The sample comprises around 190,000 clones, roughly 80% of which are singletons, and about 7% rests with the top ten. Sequenced input: peripheral blood. This chain links TRBV7-3 with TRBJ1-3, with a weak D call TRBD1 (5 bases). The clonotype comes from a man aged 55 to 70 with acute or convalescent COVID-19. The DNA for the CDR3 is TGTGCCAGCAGCCAAGACAGCTCTGGAAACACCATATATTTT. As protein: CASSQDSSGNTIYF.